The clone carrying this TCR beta chain was recorded a few times. What it recognizes is unknown. At one end the junction does not follow the germline gene, possibly because of a read error. The entry originates in a study of tumor and adjacent non-tumor tissue in lung cancer. Study as a whole: Patients comprised about a dozen adenocarcinoma, 2 squamous cell carcinoma and 1 small cell lung cancer. Stage I to III disease affected roughly 10 men and a handful of women aged about 30 to 85. On average, productive TCRbeta reads reached 4 million to 5 million per sample. Study-wide points: TCR diversity was significantly greater in tumor than normal lung tissue.

No cell sorting was done before RNA was extracted from the tissue. This non-tumor lung sample came from over 3 cm beyond the tumor edge. The library came from three nested PCR rounds adapted from ARM-PCR protocols. Using its own MiXCR run on the multiplex PCR reads, TCRdb lists one record per CDR3 protein. The sample includes roughly 45,000 distinct CDR3 sequences, roughly 60% of them seen just once. This CDR3 is 14 amino acids long. The chain combines TRBV12-3 or TRBV12-4 with TRBJ2-2; no clear D. Sequencing was done on a sample of distant non-tumor lung tissue. This sequence was found in a man aged 50-60 years with non-small cell lung cancer. DNA for the CDR3: TGTACCAGCAGTTTTCAAAGTGCAACCGGGGAGCTGTTTTTT. It is translated as CTSSFQSATGELFF.